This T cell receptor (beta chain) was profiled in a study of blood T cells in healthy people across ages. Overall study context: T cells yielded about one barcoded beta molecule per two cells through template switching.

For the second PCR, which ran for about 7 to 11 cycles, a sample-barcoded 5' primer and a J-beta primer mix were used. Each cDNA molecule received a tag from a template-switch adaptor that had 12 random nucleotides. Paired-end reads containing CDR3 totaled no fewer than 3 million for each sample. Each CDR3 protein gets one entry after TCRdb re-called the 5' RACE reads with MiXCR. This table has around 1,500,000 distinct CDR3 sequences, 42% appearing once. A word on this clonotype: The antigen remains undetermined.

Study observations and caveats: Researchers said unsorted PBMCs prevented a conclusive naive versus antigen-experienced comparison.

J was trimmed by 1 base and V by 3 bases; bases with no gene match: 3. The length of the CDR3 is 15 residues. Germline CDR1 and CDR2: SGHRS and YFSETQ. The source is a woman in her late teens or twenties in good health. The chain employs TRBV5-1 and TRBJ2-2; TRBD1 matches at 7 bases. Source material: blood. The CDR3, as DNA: TGCGCCAGCAGCTCTGGGGACAGGAACACCGGGGAGCTGTTTTTT. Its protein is CASSSGDRNTGELFF.